These 2 T cell receptor beta chains were sequenced from one sample in a study of cytomegalovirus exposure and HLA in healthy donors. The PCR ran on 60 Vbeta and 13 Jbeta primers. Sequenced by immunoSEQ multiplex PCR; TCRdb stores in-frame clones only, minus some. This table has more than 110,000 clones, about three quarters appearing once. Sequencing was carried out using PBMCs. These receptors originate from a male donor in good health and CMV-seronegative.

This chain joins TRBV6-6 and TRBJ1-2; D is possibly TRBD1 (5 bases). The germline V gene has CDR1 MNHNY and CDR2 SVGAGI (reference sequence). CDR3 length: 13 amino acids. The V end was cut by 7 bases, the J end by 4 bases, with 13 bases between. This CDR3 is CASIPGGFYGYTF. DNA of the CDR3: TGTGCCAGCATCCCGGGGGGGTTCTATGGCTACACCTTC.

This clone has a single count. V is TRBV5-4 and J is TRBJ1-1; D not resolved. The V end lost 3 bases, the J end lost 4 bases, and 13 bases lay between the germline ends. This CDR3 has 14 residues. The germline gives CDR1 SGHNT, CDR2 YYREEE (reference sequence). CDR3 bases: TGTGCCAGCAGCTACGGGTCGGTCGGCACTGAAGCTTTCTTT. It codes for CASSYGSVGTEAFF. Combining the CDR3 with reference TRBV5-4 and TRBJ1-1 gives the whole variable domain ETGVTQSPTHLIKTRGQQVTLRCSSQSGHNTVSWYQQALGQGPQFIFQYYREEENGRGNFPPRFSGLQFPNYSSELNVNALELDDSALYLCASSYGSVGTEAFFGQGTRLTVV.